The 10 T cell receptor beta chains below come from one sample, sequenced in a study of beta chain features in type 1 diabetes. Whole-study results and caveats: For Type 1 diabetes patients, all four CD4+ subsets carried TCRB CDR3s that were moderately but significantly shorter.

Their recognized antigens are unknown. The authors reverse transcribed all of the isolated RNA, so sequencing captured expressed TCRB transcripts. Measured with immunoSEQ multiplex PCR; TCRdb has only the in-frame clones, and not every one. The sample carries a few hundred thousand clones, around 10% recorded once. The source material was central memory CD4+ T cells from blood. Receptor source: a man younger than 45 with type 1 diabetes.

Ten or more counts support this clone. This chain links TRBV28 with TRBJ1-2; weak D call: TRBD1 (6 bases). The CDR3 consists of 15 residues. Trimming left V 4 bases short and J 5 bases short, with 17 bases between. CDR1 and CDR2 (germline): MDHEN, SYDVKM. CDR3 DNA: TGTGCCAGCAGTTCCGGGGGGCAAGGCGGTTATGGCTACACCTTC. Translated, it gives CASSSGGQGGYGYTF.

This chain uses TRBV6-1 with TRBJ1-5; D gene unclear. Germline loops: CDR1 MNHNS, CDR2 SASEGT. This CDR3 is 12 amino acids long. Trimming shortened V by 6 bases and J by 4 bases, and 7 bases separated the two germline ends. CDR3 DNA: TGTGCCAGCAGGGACTGGAATCAGCCCCAGCATTTT. Amino acid sequence: CASRDWNQPQHF.

Regarding this clone: This sample includes further DNA sequences coding for the same CDR3. The V gene is TRBV5-1, the J gene TRBJ1-1, with a tentative D call TRBD1 (5 bases). The CDR3 sequence is 15 residues long. Germline V lookup: CDR1 SGHRS, CDR2 YFSETQ. With 0 bases removed from V and 3 bases from J, the gap between germline ends came to 12 bases. The CDR3 reads CASSLDGGGDTEAFF. CDR3 nucleotide sequence: TGCGCCAGCAGCTTGGATGGAGGAGGGGACACTGAAGCTTTCTTT.

This clone appeared a few times. This chain links TRBV7-9 with TRBJ2-5; weak D call: TRBD2 (6 bases). The CDR3 has 15 residues. V gave up 2 bases and J gave up 2 bases, with 12 bases separating them. Per germline, CDR1 SEHNR and CDR2 FQNEAQ (reference sequence). The CDR3: CASSLTSSGQETQYF. As DNA, the CDR3 is TGTGCCAGCAGCTTAACGAGTAGCGGACAAGAGACCCAGTACTTC.

CDR3 in amino acids: CASSTSGRGNEQFF. The CDR3 region has the DNA TGTGCCAGCAGTACTAGCGGGAGGGGCAATGAGCAGTTCTTC. The V gene is TRBV6-6, the J gene TRBJ2-1, with TRBD2 identical over 13 bases. In germline, CDR1 is MNHNY, CDR2 SVGAGI (reference sequence). V gave up 5 bases and J gave up 6 bases; unmatched junction bases: 1. The CDR3 runs to 14 residues.

Comments on this clone: The same CDR3 is also encoded by other DNA sequences in this sample. The genes are TRBV18 and TRBJ2-1; TRBD1 might be the D (5 bases). The CDR3 has 13 residues. Germline V gene sequence: CDR1 KGHSH, CDR2 LQKENI. V was clipped by 2 bases and J by 3 bases, with 5 bases between them. Here the CDR3 reads CASSPDSYNEQFF. Written as DNA, the CDR3 is TGTGCCAGCTCACCAGACAGCTACAATGAGCAGTTCTTC.

This clone was observed at least ten times. The rearrangement uses TRBV19 and TRBJ2-5, with D possibly being TRBD1 (6 bases). V was trimmed by 4 bases and J by 5 bases, leaving 14 bases between them. CDR3 length equals 14 residues. Per germline, CDR1 LNHDA and CDR2 SQIVND (reference sequence). The CDR3 sequence is CASSRTRGTETQYF. As DNA, the CDR3 is TGTGCCAGTAGTAGGACCAGGGGAACTGAGACCCAGTACTTC.

V is TRBV5-1 and J is TRBJ2-1; 8 nucleotides agree with TRBD1. V shed 8 bases, J shed 0 bases, and the junction held 4 bases outside the gene matches. Germline V lookup: CDR1 SGHRS, CDR2 YFSETQ. The length of the CDR3 is 14 residues. CDR3 residues: CASFTGGSYNEQFF. The DNA for the CDR3 is TGCGCCAGTTTTACAGGGGGCTCCTACAATGAGCAGTTCTTC. Using reference TRBV5-1 and TRBJ2-1 for the parts outside the CDR3, the full variable domain is KAGVTQTPRYLIKTRGQQVTLSCSPISGHRSVSWYQQTPGQGLQFLFEYFSETQRNKGNFPGRFSGRQFSNSRSEMNVSTLELGDSALYLCASFTGGSYNEQFFGPGTRLTVL.

This chain uses TRBV5-8 with TRBJ2-3; 8 bases agree with TRBD2. After removal of 2 bases from V and 0 bases from J, the junction contained 8 bases not matched to a gene. Germline CDR1 is SGHTS and CDR2 is YDEGEE. The CDR3 is 17 amino acids. In nucleotides, the CDR3 is TGTGCCAGCAGCTTCAGCGGGAGTATGTATAGCACAGATACGCAGTATTTT. Amino acids: CASSFSGSMYSTDTQYF.

In its sample, this clone was seen a few times. Additional DNA sequences in this sample encode the identical CDR3. The chain employs TRBV6-6 and TRBJ1-5; D is ambiguous. The CDR3 consists of 12 residues. From germline, CDR1 is MNHNY and CDR2 SVGAGI (reference sequence). V lost 2 bases to trimming and J lost 4 bases, with 3 bases between them. The CDR3 nucleotides are TGTGCCAGCAGTTACCTTAATCAGCCCCAGCATTTT. Its translation: CASSYLNQPQHF.